This T cell receptor beta chain was captured in a study of OX40 agonist ivuxolimab in advanced cancers. The table lists this clone with a count of one. Its antigen remains unidentified. Sequencing used immunoSEQ multiplex PCR; TCRdb keeps in-frame clones, though not all of them. The sample contains approximately 20,000 clones, around 88% of which appear only once. Notes on the study in general: Some of the nonresponding patients also showed low levels of normalized T-cell clonal expansion. At doses 0.1 to 3.0 mg/kg, CD4+ and CD8+ clones expanded.

The CDR3 totals 12 residues. Germline lookup yields CDR1 MDHEN and CDR2 SYDVKM. V was cut by 5 bases and J by 7 bases, with 11 bases left in between. The chain joins TRBV28 to TRBJ1-1; D unresolved. The receptor was isolated from an adult with an advanced solid tumor such as melanoma, head and neck, liver or kidney cancer. Material: CD4+ or CD8+ T cells sorted from blood, obtained in a trial of the OX40 agonist ivuxolimab. The CDR3, as DNA: TGTGCCAGCAGTCCCCACCCCGTTGAAGCTTTCTTT. Its protein is CASSPHPVEAFF.